This T cell receptor beta chain is drawn from a study of blood T cells in healthy people across ages. Study background: Template switching picked up about one barcoded beta molecule for each two T cells. Study-level points and caveats: Diversity figures based on one million T cells were deemed too low. The study found more naive CD4+ cells and higher diversity in long-lived than aged donors. Using unsorted PBMCs precluded a conclusive naive versus antigen-experienced comparison.

Notes on this clonotype: Its target is unknown.

A second about 7 to 11 cycle PCR used barcoded and J-beta primers. TCRdb called the 5' RACE reads again in MiXCR, with one record for every CDR3 protein. The data show about 670,000 distinct CDR3 sequences, with around 52% seen just once and less than 15% held by the top ten. This CDR3 has 14 amino acids. The sequenced material came from blood. The TCR originated in a woman aged 80 or over in good health. V usage is TRBV12-3 or TRBV12-4 and J usage is TRBJ2-4; D ambiguous. The DNA end is more similar to TRBJ2-7, so the J call may be wrong. The CDR3 region has the DNA TGTGCCAGCAGCCCCGGGCTAGACCCATACGAGCAGTACTTC. Translated, it gives CASSPGLDPYEQYF.